Sequencing of this TCR beta chain was carried out in a study of Ad26.COV2.S vaccination and SARS-CoV-2 variants. The table came from immunoSEQ multiplex PCR; TCRdb's copy has only in-frame clones and leaves some out. The data show some 420,000 clones, around 89% seen once. The sample's treatment: 19 received Ad26.COV2.S at low or high dose, single or two shots; roughly five received placebo; per-sample allocation not given. After the first vaccine or placebo injection, samples were drawn on day 63. As concerns this clone: No antigen is known for it.

Study-level results: It is possible that the TCR breadth and depth analyses underestimated the total T cell responses.

The receptor's source is a person aged 18 to 65 who received the Ad26.COV2.S COVID-19 vaccine or a placebo. This material consisted of peripheral blood, taken in a trial of Ad26.COV2.S vaccine versus placebo.

CDR3 region: CASRRDGGTEAFF. As DNA, the CDR3 is TGTGCCAGCAGACGAGACGGGGGGACTGAAGCTTTCTTT. The V gene is TRBV6-6, the J gene TRBJ1-1; the D gene is possibly TRBD1 (5 bases). V was pared by 6 bases and J by 5 bases, with 13 bases between. In germline, CDR1 is MNHNY, CDR2 SVGAGI (reference sequence). This CDR3 has 13 amino acids.